This T cell receptor beta chain is from a study of naive and memory T cell subsets. Whole-study findings and limits: TCR transcript changes with activation or differentiation may affect this RNA method.

Per germline, CDR1 SGHRS and CDR2 YFSETQ. The CDR3 length is 14 residues. V was trimmed by 4 bases and J by 4 bases, leaving 12 bases between them. This clonotype turned up a few times. Its specificity is not known. The library had UMIs added by 3' ligation of an oligonucleotide to TCR cDNA. Reverse transcription used DNase-treated unsorted total RNA, aiming for about 1 to 1,100 ng. Four PCR rounds used nested alpha and beta constant region primers plus the SP2 primer. TCRdb recomputed calls from the 5' RACE reads with MiXCR, one row per CDR3 protein. The sample comprises 55,000 to 70,000 distinct CDR3 sequences, around 7.3% of which are singletons, and about 8.9% rests with the top ten.

The genes are TRBV5-1 and TRBJ2-1; maybe TRBD2 (6 bases). The sequence was obtained from a female donor in good health. The CDR3 loop is CASSPGDQYNEQFF. The CDR3 DNA follows: TGCGCCAGCAGCCCGGGGGATCAGTACAATGAGCAGTTCTTC.